Shown below are 29 T cell receptor beta chains from a single sample sequenced in a study of blood T cell repertoires in COVID-19. Assay: immunoSEQ multiplex PCR; the TCRdb copy retains only in-frame clones and omits some. The sample records fewer than 250,000 clones, roughly four fifths being singletons. The specimen was peripheral blood. These receptors originate from a man in his forties or fifties with acute or convalescent COVID-19.

The rearrangement joins TRBV4-1 to TRBJ2-1; 8 nucleotides align to TRBD2. The CDR3 length is 18 residues. After removal of 0 bases from V and 3 bases from J, the junction contained 10 bases not matched to a gene. Germline V CDR1 and CDR2: MGHRA, YSYEKL. CDR3 sequence: CASSQDPPTSDIYNEQFF. The CDR3 nucleotides read TGCGCCAGCAGCCAAGATCCTCCGACTAGCGATATCTACAATGAGCAGTTCTTC.

The chain joins TRBV7-9 to TRBJ2-7, with D perhaps TRBD2 (5 bases). Germline values: CDR1 SEHNR, CDR2 FQNEAQ (reference sequence). The CDR3 covers 14 residues. The V end was cut by 3 bases, the J end by 2 bases, with 11 bases between. The CDR3 region has the DNA TGTGCCAGCAGCTTTACCGGGATCGCCTACGAGCAGTACTTC. As protein: CASSFTGIAYEQYF.

The genes are TRBV11-2 and TRBJ1-4; D unclear. This CDR3 is built from 14 residues. V was shortened by 3 bases and J by 0 bases, with 5 bases between the two germline ends. From germline, CDR1 is SGHAT and CDR2 FQNNGV. DNA of the CDR3: TGTGCCAGCAGCTTCTCTCCAACTAATGAAAAACTGTTTTTT. Amino acid sequence: CASSFSPTNEKLFF.

This clone was observed a single time. Other DNA sequences in this sample translate to the same CDR3. The chain employs TRBV5-6 and TRBJ1-5; D gene uncertain. Per germline, CDR1 SGHDT and CDR2 YYEEEE. The CDR3 length is 14 residues. The V end lost 0 bases, the J end lost 4 bases, and 8 bases lay between the germline ends. CDR3: CASSLAGRNQPQHF. The DNA of the CDR3 is TGTGCCAGCAGCTTGGCCGGGAGGAATCAGCCCCAGCATTTT.

This chain connects TRBV19 to TRBJ1-1; maybe TRBD1 (6 bases). CDR1 is LNHDA, CDR2 SQIVND, per germline (reference sequence). The CDR3 is 12 residues long. V dropped 5 bases and J dropped 11 bases, with 15 bases sitting between them. CDR3 sequence: CASSLYRQEAFF. The CDR3 nucleotides read TGTGCCAGTAGTCTTTACCGACAGGAGGCTTTCTTT.

This chain links TRBV7-8 with TRBJ2-2; no definite D call. Germline V gives CDR1 SGHVS, CDR2 FQNEAQ. CDR3 length: 14 amino acids. V was trimmed by 3 bases and J by 1 base, leaving 6 bases between them. CDR3 bases: TGTGCCAGCAGCTTGGCAGAGAACACCGGGGAGCTGTTTTTT. Amino acid sequence: CASSLAENTGELFF.

The chain is built from TRBV30 and TRBJ1-2; 10 positions match TRBD1. CDR3 length: 16 residues. CDR1 GTSNPN and CDR2 SVGIG come from the germline V gene (reference sequence). Trimming cost V 1 base and J 11 bases; bases outside gene matches: 16. In DNA, the CDR3 is TGTGCCTGGAGTGCGGCTTATAACCGGGACAGGGGCCCGTACACCTTC. Translated, it gives CAWSAAYNRDRGPYTF.

This clone was counted between two and nine times. The V call is TRBV13, the J call TRBJ1-1; perhaps TRBD1 as D (6 bases). CDR1 and CDR2 (germline): PRHDT, FYEKMQ (reference sequence). This CDR3 spans 14 amino acids. V was pared by 3 bases and J by 4 bases, with 12 bases between. Written as DNA, the CDR3 is TGTGCCAGCAGCTTCCTGGGGGCAGGCACTGAAGCTTTCTTT. Protein product: CASSFLGAGTEAFF.

The chain couples TRBV6-5 to TRBJ2-7; tentative D call: TRBD2 (6 bases). Germline V gene sequence: CDR1 MNHEY, CDR2 SVGAGI. Trimming took 6 bases from V and 3 from J, leaving 15 bases between them. CDR3 size: 14 residues. This CDR3 reads CASSPTSGGYEQYF. The CDR3 bases are TGTGCCAGCAGCCCGACTAGTGGGGGCTACGAGCAGTACTTC.

The chain joins TRBV5-3 to TRBJ2-5; 7 bases agree with TRBD2. TRBV5-3 carries the ORF label, with uncertain function. V was pared by 2 bases and J by 5 bases, with 9 bases of the junction left unmatched. This CDR3 contains 15 residues. The CDR3 loop is CARSFRGGTKETQYF. The CDR3 DNA is TGTGCCAGAAGCTTCCGGGGCGGGACTAAGGAGACCCAGTACTTC.

The gene calls are TRBV5-6 and TRBJ1-4; D remains ambiguous. This CDR3 spans 14 amino acids. The germline V gene encodes CDR1 SGHDT and CDR2 YYEEEE. Between the trimmed V and J ends, which lost 4 bases and 0 bases, there was a span of 7 bases. In DNA form, the CDR3 reads TGTGCCAGCAGCCGAGGTGCAACTAATGAAAAACTGTTTTTT. Residues: CASSRGATNEKLFF. The whole variable domain, remainder taken from reference TRBV5-6 and TRBJ1-4, is DAGVTQSPTHLIKTRGQQVTLRCSPKSGHDTVSWYQQALGQGPQFIFQYYEEEERQRGNFPDRFSGHQFPNYSSELNVNALLLGDSALYLCASSRGATNEKLFFGSGTQLSVL.

The V gene is TRBV6-5, the J gene TRBJ1-1; weak D call: TRBD1 (5 bases). CDR1 MNHEY and CDR2 SVGAGI come from the germline V gene. The V end was cut by 2 bases, the J end by 0 bases, with 10 bases between. This CDR3 comprises 15 residues. CDR3 bases: TGTGCCAGCAGTTACGCCGGCAGGGTGAACACTGAAGCTTTCTTT. It is translated as CASSYAGRVNTEAFF.

Notes on this clone: Other DNA sequences in this specimen translate into the identical CDR3. V and J are TRBV7-9 and TRBJ1-6, with 8 nucleotides matching TRBD1. This CDR3 is 14 amino acids long. The germline V gene encodes CDR1 SEHNR and CDR2 FQNEAQ (reference sequence). V shed 5 bases and J 6 bases; nucleotides not matched to a gene: 3. CDR3 region: CASSRGQANSPLHF. CDR3 nucleotide sequence: TGTGCCAGCAGCAGGGGACAGGCTAATTCACCCCTCCACTTT.

The chain combines TRBV10-3 with TRBJ2-3, with unresolved D. With 0 bases removed from V and 5 bases from J, the gap between germline ends came to 9 bases. This CDR3 region has 14 residues. CDR1 and CDR2 from the germline V gene are ENHRY and SYGVKD. CDR3 amino acids: CAISESRQIDTQYF. The CDR3 region has the DNA TGTGCCATCAGTGAGTCGAGACAAATAGATACGCAGTATTTT.

The rearrangement joins TRBV19 to TRBJ2-1; D may be TRBD1 (7 bases). The CDR3 spans 15 residues. The germline V and J ends were trimmed by 3 bases and 4 bases, with 13 bases remaining between them. In germline, CDR1 is LNHDA, CDR2 SQIVND (reference sequence). The CDR3: CASSIIRGEYNEQFF. Here the CDR3 DNA reads TGTGCCAGTAGTATCATCAGGGGGGAATACAATGAGCAGTTCTTC. Together with reference TRBV19 and TRBJ2-1, the CDR3 gives the full variable domain: DGGITQSPKYLFRKEGQNVTLSCEQNLNHDAMYWYRQDPGQGLRLIYYSQIVNDFQKGDIAEGYSVSREKKESFPLTVTSAQKNPTAFYLCASSIIRGEYNEQFFGPGTRLTVL.

V usage is TRBV11-1 and J usage is TRBJ1-1, with D possibly TRBD1 on 6 matching bases. Trimming shortened V by 4 bases and J by 0 bases, and 9 bases separated the two germline ends. Germline V CDR1 and CDR2: SGHAT, FQDESV (reference sequence). The CDR3 is 14 amino acids. DNA for the CDR3: TGTGCCAGCAGCTCGCAGGGGATGAACACTGAAGCTTTCTTT. This encodes CASSSQGMNTEAFF.

The CDR3 here is CASTLELARRPYGYTF. Here the CDR3 DNA reads TGTGCCAGTACTTTGGAGTTGGCCCGCCGCCCCTATGGCTACACCTTC. The V and J genes are TRBV19 and TRBJ1-2; no firm D call. Germline CDR1 reads LNHDA; CDR2 reads SQIVND (reference sequence). The CDR3 totals 16 residues. The V end lost 7 bases, the J end lost 4 bases, and 22 bases lay between the germline ends.

The chain uses TRBV19 and TRBJ1-6, with a tentative D call TRBD1 (6 bases). The CDR3 sequence is 14 residues long. Germline V gives CDR1 LNHDA, CDR2 SQIVND (reference sequence). Trimming removed 6 bases at V and 0 bases at J, with 6 bases between. CDR3 loop: CASRDSSYNSPLHF. CDR3 in DNA: TGTGCCAGTAGGGACAGCTCCTATAATTCACCCCTCCACTTT.

The V call is TRBV6-5, the J call TRBJ1-2; D unclear. V lost 0 bases, J lost 3 bases, and 14 bases lay in between. The CDR3 has 16 amino acids. Germline V CDR1 and CDR2: MNHEY, SVGAGI. The CDR3 reads CASSYSGSSNYYGYTF. In DNA form, the CDR3 reads TGTGCCAGCAGTTACTCGGGCAGCTCAAACTACTATGGCTACACCTTC.

The V and J genes are TRBV6-1 and TRBJ2-1, with 10 bases lining up with TRBD2. Trimming took 4 bases from V and 10 from J; bases not matched to a gene: 13. CDR1 MNHNS and CDR2 SASEGT come from the germline V gene. CDR3 length: 16 residues. CDR3 residues: CASSASIAGGSGEQFF. CDR3 bases: TGTGCCAGCAGTGCTTCAATAGCGGGGGGTTCAGGGGAGCAGTTCTTC.

V and J are TRBV7-9 and TRBJ1-4, with 7 positions matching TRBD1. The V segment lost 3 bases and the J segment 8 bases; nucleotides outside the gene matches: 9. Germline V gene lookup returns CDR1 SEHNR and CDR2 FQNEAQ (reference sequence). CDR3 length: 15 residues. This chain's CDR3 is CASSLGWDRREKLFF. The CDR3 region has the DNA TGTGCCAGCAGCTTGGGGTGGGACAGACGGGAAAAACTGTTTTTT.

The genes are TRBV10-3 and TRBJ1-6, with D perhaps TRBD1 (5 bases). V was trimmed by 7 bases and J by 5 bases, leaving 9 bases between them. Per germline, CDR1 ENHRY and CDR2 SYGVKD. The CDR3 totals 13 residues. The CDR3 sequence: CAITGGNNSPLHF. CDR3 DNA sequence: TGTGCCATCACTGGGGGGAATAATTCACCCCTCCACTTT.

The chain has TRBV23-1 and TRBJ1-6, with 7 positions matching TRBD1. TRBV23-1 has ORF status, its function being uncertain. The CDR3 runs 17 residues. V shed 3 bases, J shed 5 bases, and the junction held 10 bases outside the gene matches. Written as DNA, the CDR3 is TGCGCCAGCAGTCATTCCGCCCGGGACAGCAATAATTCACCCCTCCACTTT. This sequence encodes CASSHSARDSNNSPLHF.

This clone has just one count. This sequence joins TRBV19 and TRBJ2-7, with 9 bases that match TRBD2. The germline CDR1 and CDR2 sequences are LNHDA and SQIVND (reference sequence). The CDR3 is 15 residues long. V was pared by 5 bases and J by 3 bases, with 8 bases of the junction left unmatched. This chain's CDR3 is CASSLAGTVDYEQYF. The DNA for the CDR3 is TGTGCCAGTAGTCTAGCGGGGACAGTCGACTACGAGCAGTACTTC.

The gene calls are TRBV21-1 and TRBJ2-1; no DNA check was done on the table's D call, TRBD2. TRBV21-1 is noted as a pseudogene. This CDR3 is built from 16 residues. CDR3 residues: CASSKETQREPDEQFF. The CDR3 DNA is TGTGCCAGCAGCAAAGAAACTCAGCGGGAGCCGGATGAGCAGTTCTTC.

V usage is TRBV27 and J usage is TRBJ2-7, with TRBD1 identical over 8 bases. The CDR3 is made up of 12 amino acids. With 8 bases clipped from V and 5 bases from J, the junction kept 5 bases outside the gene matches. Germline assignment: CDR1 MNHEY and CDR2 SMNVEV (reference sequence). The CDR3 coding sequence is TGTGCCAGCTCCCGACAGGGGAACGAGCAGTACTTC. It codes for CASSRQGNEQYF.

The chain links TRBV27 to TRBJ2-4; 7 bases are a match to TRBD1. Per germline, CDR1 MNHEY and CDR2 SMNVEV (reference sequence). The CDR3 extends over 22 amino acids. V shed 5 bases and J 1 base; nucleotides not matched to a gene: 26. CDR3 sequence reads: CASSPIPKPTGDMNWAKNIQYF. The CDR3 region has the DNA TGTGCCAGCAGTCCCATACCCAAACCCACAGGGGACATGAACTGGGCCAAAAACATTCAGTACTTC.

The chain carries TRBV20-1 and TRBJ2-1; the D gene is possibly TRBD2 (5 bases). V lost 6 bases and J 8 bases, leaving 11 bases between the germline ends. The germline gives CDR1 DFQATT, CDR2 SNEGSKA (reference sequence). The CDR3 sequence is 11 residues long. The CDR3 DNA sequence: TGCAGTGCCCGGGCCGGGGATGAGCAGTTCTTC. Amino acid sequence: CSARAGDEQFF.

The chain is built from TRBV10-1 and TRBJ1-4; D remains unclear. The CDR3 is 14 amino acids. Germline V gives CDR1 WNHNN, CDR2 SYGVQD (reference sequence). V was pared by 3 bases and J by 5 bases, with 10 bases between. CDR3 protein: CASSDNSGNEKLFF. CDR3 nucleotide sequence: TGCGCCAGCAGTGATAACAGTGGGAATGAAAAACTGTTTTTT.